This TCR beta chain originates from a study of blood T cell repertoires in COVID-19. Whole-study context: Material from acute and convalescent COVID-19 was sourced from the United States, Italy and Spain.

V was clipped by 2 bases and J by 1 base, with 8 bases between them. CDR1 is MNHEY and CDR2 is SVGAGI in the germline V gene. The CDR3 is 14 residues long. As for this clone: Other DNA variants within this sample encode the same CDR3.

Generated by immunoSEQ multiplex PCR, the TCRdb table keeps only in-frame clones and is missing some. This sample has fewer than 350,000 clones, with around 85% found just once. The chain employs TRBV6-5 and TRBJ1-1; TRBD1 might be the D (5 bases). Specimen: PBMCs or T cells enriched from blood (not recorded which). The receptor was derived from a woman in her 50s who had recovered from COVID-19. This CDR3 is CASSYGTENTEAFF. CDR3 bases: TGTGCCAGCAGTTACGGGACTGAGAACACTGAAGCTTTCTTT.